These 26 T cell receptor beta chains originate from one sample sequenced in a study of T cell responses to AZD1222 COVID-19 vaccine. Profiled with immunoSEQ multiplex PCR; TCRdb holds only in-frame clones, not every one. The repertoire includes about 130,000 clones, less than 95% of them detected once, and around 7% sits in the top ten. The sample in question was peripheral blood, obtained on day 0 of AZD1222 vaccination. Receptor source: an adult in good health.

This chain links TRBV6-6 with TRBJ2-5; D ambiguous. The CDR3 sequence is 16 residues long. Germline CDR1 and CDR2: MNHNY and SVGAGI (reference sequence). Between the trimmed V and J ends, which lost 2 bases and 5 bases, there was a span of 18 bases. CDR3 loop: CASSYSVLQSRETQYF. As DNA, the CDR3 is TGTGCCAGCAGTTACAGCGTCCTGCAGTCCCGTGAGACCCAGTACTTC.

The V gene is TRBV7-2, the J gene TRBJ2-1; possibly TRBD1 for D (6 bases). The germline gives CDR1 SGHTA, CDR2 FQGNSA. V was shortened by 1 base and J by 6 bases, with 10 bases between the two germline ends. The CDR3 is 14 residues long. CDR3 sequence: CASSLVLRGNEQFF. The CDR3, as DNA: TGTGCCAGCAGCTTAGTTCTCAGGGGCAATGAGCAGTTCTTC.

The chain combines TRBV6-4 with TRBJ1-1; 9 bases agree with TRBD1. Looked up from germline, CDR1 is MRHNA and CDR2 is SNTAGT. This CDR3 is 13 amino acids long. The junction had 4 bases not matched to a gene; V was cut back by 7 bases and J by 4 bases. Here the CDR3 DNA reads TGTGCCAGCACCGCGACAGGGGGCACTGAAGCTTTCTTT. It yields the protein CASTATGGTEAFF.

V and J are TRBV7-8 and TRBJ2-2, with D maybe TRBD2 (6 bases). V dropped 5 bases and J dropped 0 bases, with 16 bases sitting between them. This CDR3 spans 17 amino acids. The V gene's germline CDR1 is SGHVS and CDR2 FQNEAQ. This CDR3 reads CASSLLAGRANTGELFF. CDR3 DNA: TGTGCCAGCAGCCTCCTTGCCGGGAGAGCGAACACCGGGGAGCTGTTTTTT.

The V and J genes are TRBV10-1 and TRBJ2-1; maybe TRBD2 (6 bases). The CDR3 has 16 amino acids. V dropped 0 bases and J dropped 2 bases, with 11 bases sitting between them. In germline, CDR1 is WNHNN, CDR2 SYGVQD (reference sequence). CDR3 sequence reads: CASSESTAGTYNEQFF. CDR3 DNA sequence: TGCGCCAGCAGTGAGTCGACCGCGGGGACCTACAATGAGCAGTTCTTC.

The V call is TRBV13, the J call TRBJ1-1; maybe TRBD1 (5 bases). Germline CDR1 is PRHDT and CDR2 is FYEKMQ (reference sequence). CDR3 length: 11 amino acids. The ends were cut back, 5 bases at V and 11 bases at J, with 12 bases in the middle. CDR3 nucleotide sequence: TGTGCCAGCAGCGCCCAGGGTACGGCTTTCTTT. Its protein is CASSAQGTAFF.

Concerning this clone itself: The same CDR3 is also encoded by other DNA sequences in this sample. J is TRBJ1-5 and V is TRBV20-1; the D is unclear. V lost 3 bases and J lost 0, with 6 bases in between. The CDR3 sequence is 13 residues long. CDR1 and CDR2 from the germline V gene are DFQATT and SNEGSKA (reference sequence). CDR3 DNA: TGCAGTGCTAGTAGGGATAGCAATCAGCCCCAGCATTTT. Translated, it gives CSASRDSNQPQHF.

The chain carries TRBV30 and TRBJ2-7; tentative D call: TRBD2 (6 bases). The length of the CDR3 is 14 residues. V was trimmed by 5 bases and J by 2 bases, leaving 16 bases between them. From germline, CDR1 is GTSNPN and CDR2 SVGIG (reference sequence). CDR3 in amino acids: CAWGAPGGTYEQYF. DNA for the CDR3: TGTGCCTGGGGCGCCCCCGGCGGGACCTACGAGCAGTACTTC. Full variable domain (remainder filled in from reference TRBV30 and TRBJ2-7): SQTIHQWPATLVQPVGSPLSLECTVEGTSNPNLYWYRQAAGRGLQLLFYSVGIGQISSEVPQNLSASRPQDRQFILSSKKLLLSDSGFYLCAWGAPGGTYEQYFGPGTRLTVT.

This sequence joins TRBV4-3 and TRBJ1-4, with no clear D. Germline CDR1 reads LGHNA; CDR2 reads YSLEER. The CDR3 contains 15 residues. The V end lost 0 bases, the J end lost 0 bases, and 5 bases lay between the germline ends. CDR3 nucleotide sequence: TGCGCCAGCAGCCAAGAAGGATCAACTAATGAAAAACTGTTTTTT. This sequence encodes CASSQEGSTNEKLFF.

The chain is built from TRBV4-3 and TRBJ1-2, with TRBD1 matching 7 bases. The ends lost 3 bases at V and 0 bases at J; junction bases unmatched: 7. Germline V CDR1 and CDR2: LGHNA, YSLEER. The CDR3 is 16 amino acids. CDR3 DNA: TGCGCCAGCAGCCACGTCCGGACAGGAGCTAACTATGGCTACACCTTC. Amino acid sequence: CASSHVRTGANYGYTF.

The V gene is TRBV11-2, the J gene TRBJ2-1; D might be TRBD2 (6 bases). V lost 5 bases and J lost 0, with 14 bases in between. This CDR3 is 16 amino acids long. From germline, CDR1 is SGHAT and CDR2 FQNNGV. The CDR3: CASSLSGVSSYNEQFF. The CDR3 DNA is TGTGCCAGCAGCCTTAGCGGTGTTAGCTCCTACAATGAGCAGTTCTTC.

This clone was observed once. The chain employs TRBV7-5 and TRBJ1-4. TRBV7-5 is termed a pseudogene. The CDR3 runs to 17 residues. CDR3 nucleotide sequence: TGTGCCAGAAGCTTTAACAATCCCGTGGGGTGTAATGAAAAACTGTTTTTT. Protein product: CARSFNNPVGCNEKLFF.

This clone is a singleton in its sample. The chain links TRBV11-2 to TRBJ1-6; 8 bases are shared with TRBD1. The CDR3 sequence is 14 residues long. Germline lookup yields CDR1 SGHAT and CDR2 FQNNGV. Trimming took 0 bases from V and 10 from J; bases not matched to a gene: 2. This CDR3 reads CASSLETGESPLHF. The CDR3 region has the DNA TGTGCCAGCAGCTTAGAGACAGGGGAATCACCCCTCCACTTT. The variable domain in full, with the rest retrieved from reference TRBV11-2 and TRBJ1-6, is EAGVAQSPRYKIIEKRQSVAFWCNPISGHATLYWYQQILGQGPKLLIQFQNNGVVDDSQLPKDRFSAERLKGVDSTLKIQPAKLEDSAVYLCASSLETGESPLHFGNGTRLTVT.

This clone was seen repeatedly, ten times or more. The V gene is TRBV28, the J gene TRBJ1-6; D is uncertain. The CDR3 has 12 residues. Germline V CDR1 and CDR2: MDHEN, SYDVKM. V lost 7 bases, J lost 8 bases, and 9 bases lay in between. The CDR3 DNA sequence: TGTGCCAGCACCGATATCGATTCACCCCTCCACTTT. This encodes CASTDIDSPLHF.

The rearrangement links TRBV6-5 to TRBJ2-7, with 11 positions matching TRBD1. Losses at the gene ends were 6 bases for V and 4 bases for J; bases not matched to a gene: 2. The V gene's germline CDR1 is MNHEY and CDR2 SVGAGI. This CDR3 comprises 13 residues. The CDR3 DNA sequence: TGTGCCAGCAGACGGGACAGGGGGTACGAGCAGTACTTC. Its translation is CASRRDRGYEQYF.

The V and J genes are TRBV19 and TRBJ2-3; the D gene is possibly TRBD2 (7 bases). The CDR3 sequence is 18 residues long. V was clipped by 7 bases and J by 6 bases, with 29 bases between them. Germline loops: CDR1 LNHDA, CDR2 SQIVND (reference sequence). The DNA of the CDR3 is TGTGCCAGTACCCAGAGGGGGGGCACCTTGGGGTTCGGGGATACGCAGTATTTT. Protein: CASTQRGGTLGFGDTQYF.

J is TRBJ2-7 and V is TRBV6-5; 7 bases line up with TRBD1. The CDR3 covers 14 residues. J was trimmed by 2 bases and V by 7 bases; bases with no gene match: 8. The V gene's germline CDR1 is MNHEY and CDR2 SVGAGI. The CDR3 protein is CASTPGDRTYEQYF. CDR3 nucleotide sequence: TGTGCCAGCACCCCCGGGGACAGAACCTACGAGCAGTACTTC.

This rearrangement joins TRBV5-8 to TRBJ1-6; D perhaps matches TRBD1 (5 bases). Trimming pared 7 bases from V and 4 bases from J, leaving 12 bases between. Germline CDR1 and CDR2: SGHTS and YDEGEE. The length of the CDR3 is 14 residues. In nucleotides, the CDR3 is TGTGCCAGCGGTGACAGATATTATAATTCACCCCTCCACTTT. This gives the protein CASGDRYYNSPLHF.

V and J are TRBV12-2 and TRBJ2-5; the D call of TRBD2 is as the table states it, not checked on the DNA. TRBV12-2 is annotated as a pseudogene. The CDR3 has 13 residues. DNA of the CDR3: TGTGCAAGTCTGGGCGGGGCCGAAGAGACCCAGTACTTC. It translates to CASLGGAEETQYF.

The CDR3 region is CASSISSNTDTQYF. CDR3 nucleotide sequence: TGTGCCAGTAGTATCTCCAGCAACACAGATACGCAGTATTTT. The chain is built from TRBV19 and TRBJ2-3, with no clear D. The CDR3 is made up of 14 amino acids. Per the germline V gene, CDR1 is LNHDA and CDR2 is SQIVND (reference sequence). Trimming took off 3 bases at V and 2 bases at J, with 9 bases between the two ends.

The CDR3 protein is CASSPGGAGTGELFF. CDR3 sequence (DNA): TGTGCCAGCAGTCCCGGGGGGGCCGGGACCGGGGAGCTGTTTTTT. The chain employs TRBV6-5 and TRBJ2-2; 8 bases match TRBD2. The CDR3 covers 15 residues. With V trimmed by 5 bases and J by 5 bases, 7 bases remained unmatched. From germline, CDR1 is MNHEY and CDR2 SVGAGI.

The chain couples TRBV28 to TRBJ2-5; TRBD2 might be the D (6 bases). Germline V gene data show CDR1 as MDHEN and CDR2 as SYDVKM. Trimming left V 3 bases short and J 0 bases short, with 11 bases between. The CDR3 loop spans 15 amino acids. CDR3 nucleotide sequence: TGTGCCAGCAGTTTGATGCGGGGACACCAAGAGACCCAGTACTTC. It specifies CASSLMRGHQETQYF.

V is TRBV18 and J is TRBJ2-4, with D possibly being TRBD1 or TRBD2 (5 bases each). The CDR3 sequence is 16 residues long. Germline CDR1 KGHSH, CDR2 LQKENI. V shed 8 bases and J shed 8 bases, with 25 bases lying between them. This CDR3 reads CASPFVENWGNDIQYF. In DNA, the CDR3 is TGTGCCAGCCCCTTTGTCGAAAATTGGGGGAACGACATTCAGTACTTC.

This chain links TRBV27 with TRBJ2-3; 7 bases match TRBD1. J lost 2 bases, V lost 5 bases, and 4 bases had no gene match. Per the germline V gene, CDR1 is MNHEY and CDR2 is SMNVEV (reference sequence). The CDR3 loop spans 14 amino acids. The CDR3 is CASSEGQHTDTQYF. The CDR3 DNA sequence: TGTGCCAGCAGTGAGGGACAGCACACAGATACGCAGTATTTT.

V and J are TRBV28 and TRBJ2-2, with D possibly TRBD2 on 5 matching bases. Between the trimmed V and J ends, which lost 3 bases and 3 bases, there was a span of 5 bases. Germline V lookup: CDR1 MDHEN, CDR2 SYDVKM. The CDR3 consists of 13 residues. The CDR3 loop reads CASSLRDTGELFF. CDR3 nucleotides: TGTGCCAGCAGTTTGCGGGACACCGGGGAGCTGTTTTTT.

This chain connects TRBV12-3 or TRBV12-4 to TRBJ1-2; TRBD1 aligns across 7 bases. The CDR3 is 13 residues long. With V trimmed by 6 bases and J by 3 bases, 4 bases remained unmatched. The CDR3 sequence is CASRSDRDYGYTF. The CDR3 DNA reads as TGTGCCAGCAGGTCTGACAGGGACTATGGCTACACCTTC.